The 20 T cell receptor beta chains reported below all come from one sample, sequenced in a study of regulatory dendritic cells for organ transplantation. Produced via immunoSEQ multiplex PCR; TCRdb's table is partial and in-frame only. The sample gives some 29,000 clones, roughly 80% of which show up once; around 0.1% is in the top ten. The specimen sequenced was naive CD4+ T cells from blood. The subset here: CD45RA+ naive T cells. Receptor source: a human donor in good health.

This clone has just a few counts. In nucleotides, the CDR3 is TGTGCCAGCAGCCCGGGACAGGGTAGTTATGGCTACACCTTC. Amino acid sequence: CASSPGQGSYGYTF. The rearrangement joins TRBV5-4 to TRBJ1-2; TRBD1 agrees at 9 bases. From germline, CDR1 is SGHNT and CDR2 YYREEE (reference sequence). The CDR3 sequence is 14 residues long. V shed 4 bases, J shed 5 bases, and the junction held 6 bases outside the gene matches.

V gene TRBV25-1 combines with J gene TRBJ1-2, with 9 bases lining up with TRBD1. Germline V gene data show CDR1 as MGHDK and CDR2 as SYGVNS. This CDR3 contains 13 residues. V was pared by 8 bases and J by 8 bases, with 9 bases of the junction left unmatched. DNA for the CDR3: TGTGCCAGCGGCCTACAGGGGGCGGGCGGCTACACCTTC. Translation gives CASGLQGAGGYTF.

This chain uses TRBV7-2 with TRBJ2-7, with 9 bases aligning to TRBD1. The V and J ends lost 5 bases and 3 bases, in that order; junction bases with no gene match: 8. The germline CDR1 and CDR2 sequences are SGHTA and FQGNSA. This CDR3 is 15 amino acids long. The CDR3 bases are TGTGCCAGCAGCAGATCCGGGACAGGGCTCTACGAGCAGTACTTC. Encoded protein: CASSRSGTGLYEQYF.

V usage is TRBV28 and J usage is TRBJ2-5; 11 bases agree with TRBD1. The end of the DNA is better explained by TRBJ2-7, so the J call may be wrong. The germline CDR1 and CDR2 sequences are MDHEN and SYDVKM. The CDR3 consists of 14 residues. The CDR3, as DNA: TGTGCCAGCAGTTTAGGGACAGGGGGCTACGAGCAGTACTTC. Its protein is CASSLGTGGYEQYF.

J is TRBJ2-7 and V is TRBV30; TRBD1 might be the D (6 bases). Trimming cost V 2 bases and J 6 bases, with 11 bases left between them. The CDR3 covers 12 residues. Germline loops: CDR1 GTSNPN, CDR2 SVGIG (reference sequence). CDR3 DNA: TGTGCCTGGAGTTTACAGGGCTGCGAGCAGTACTTC. This translates into CAWSLQGCEQYF.

This chain links TRBV5-6 with TRBJ1-1; no clear D gene. The CDR3 is made up of 13 amino acids. Trimming took 6 bases from V and 5 from J, leaving 14 bases between them. Germline V gene data show CDR1 as SGHDT and CDR2 as YYEEEE. The CDR3 here is CASNPVGRTEAFF. CDR3 bases: TGTGCCAGCAACCCTGTGGGGAGAACTGAAGCTTTCTTT.

The chain carries TRBV5-4 and TRBJ2-1; tentative D call: TRBD2 (6 bases). This CDR3 spans 13 amino acids. Trimming shortened V by 2 bases and J by 8 bases, and 11 bases separated the two germline ends. CDR1 is SGHNT and CDR2 is YYREEE in the germline V gene (reference sequence). DNA for the CDR3: TGTGCCAGCAGCTTTGGAGGCGGGGATGAGCAGTTCTTC. It is translated as CASSFGGGDEQFF.

DNA for the CDR3: TGTGCCAGCAGTGAAGCGAAGGGACTAGCGGGGAGAGAGACCCAGTACTTC. As protein: CASSEAKGLAGRETQYF. The chain couples TRBV25-1 to TRBJ2-5; 13 bases map to TRBD2. With 2 bases clipped from V and 4 bases from J, the junction kept 7 bases outside the gene matches. The CDR3 runs to 17 residues. Germline V gene data show CDR1 as MGHDK and CDR2 as SYGVNS.

V gene TRBV19 combines with J gene TRBJ1-4, with D possibly TRBD1 on 6 matching bases. Germline CDR1 is LNHDA and CDR2 is SQIVND (reference sequence). The CDR3 contains 14 residues. The ends were cut back, 1 base at V and 7 bases at J, with 10 bases in the middle. Written as DNA, the CDR3 is TGTGCCAGTAGTATAGGGGGGCGCGCTGAAAAACTGTTTTTT. Protein sequence: CASSIGGRAEKLFF.

The gene calls are TRBV19 and TRBJ2-1; D is perhaps TRBD1 or TRBD2 (8 bases each). This CDR3 comprises 17 residues. The ends were cut back, 5 bases at V and 5 bases at J, with 22 bases in the middle. Per germline, CDR1 LNHDA and CDR2 SQIVND (reference sequence). In nucleotides, the CDR3 is TGTGCCAGTAGTCTAGGGACAGGCCCCGGGGGGGACAATGAGCAGTTCTTC. Translating it yields CASSLGTGPGGDNEQFF.

This clone was observed once. The rearrangement uses TRBV6-5 and TRBJ1-1; D is undetermined. Trimming removed 0 bases at V and 5 bases at J, with 16 bases between. Germline CDR1 is MNHEY and CDR2 is SVGAGI. CDR3 length: 16 residues. The DNA of the CDR3 is TGTGCCAGCAGTTACTCGGCGTTCGCTCGAGGGACTGAAGCTTTCTTT. It is translated as CASSYSAFARGTEAFF.

This clone was picked up one time. The genes are TRBV6-4 and TRBJ1-1; D is unresolved. Germline CDR1 reads MRHNA; CDR2 reads SNTAGT. The V gene lost 6 bases and the J gene lost 1 base, with 12 bases spanning the gap. The CDR3 consists of 14 residues. CDR3 region: CASRATSGNTEAFF. The CDR3 region has the DNA TGTGCCAGCAGAGCAACCTCAGGGAACACTGAAGCTTTCTTT.

The table lists this clone with a count of one. CDR3 sequence reads: CASSPGAGAGRGEQFF. The CDR3 DNA reads TGTGCCAGCAGCCCGGGGGCGGGGGCTGGGAGGGGTGAGCAGTTCTTC. This chain joins TRBV7-3 and TRBJ2-1; the D gene is possibly TRBD2 (7 bases). V gave up 5 bases and J gave up 9 bases, with 23 bases separating them. CDR1 SGHTA and CDR2 FQGTGA come from the germline V gene. CDR3 length: 16 amino acids.

The sample holds one count of this clone. The chain has TRBV11-2 and TRBJ2-7; weak D call: TRBD2 (5 bases). Per the germline V gene, CDR1 is SGHAT and CDR2 is FQNNGV. V was trimmed by 4 bases and J by 7 bases, leaving 14 bases between them. The CDR3 length is 13 residues. CDR3 protein: CASSSRFEGEQYF. For the CDR3, the DNA is TGTGCCAGCAGCTCAAGATTCGAGGGAGAGCAGTACTTC.

The chain has TRBV2 and TRBJ2-7; D gene unclear. The CDR3 loop spans 15 amino acids. Germline V gene sequence: CDR1 SNHLY, CDR2 FYNNEI. Trimming pared 1 base from V and 2 bases from J, leaving 12 bases between. The DNA of the CDR3 is TGTGCCAGCAGTGAAGAACCAGTGTTTGCCTACGAGCAGTACTTC. This sequence encodes CASSEEPVFAYEQYF.

The chain recombines TRBV5-1 with TRBJ1-6; TRBD1 might be the D (6 bases). CDR1 is SGHRS, CDR2 YFSETQ, per germline. Deletions cut 2 bases from V and 10 bases from J, with 19 bases between. The CDR3 is 16 amino acids. The CDR3 loop reads CASSFGGQIDGSPLHF. The CDR3 nucleotides read TGCGCCAGCAGCTTCGGGGGGCAGATAGATGGGTCACCCCTCCACTTT.

The rearrangement joins TRBV5-4 to TRBJ2-3, with D perhaps TRBD1 (5 bases). The V end lost 4 bases, the J end lost 3 bases, and 12 bases lay between the germline ends. The CDR3 is 14 residues long. CDR1 and CDR2 from the germline V gene are SGHNT and YYREEE (reference sequence). CDR3 in DNA: TGTGCCAGCAGCGTCTCGACAGATACAGATACGCAGTATTTT. It yields the protein CASSVSTDTDTQYF.

The chain combines TRBV13 with TRBJ2-7, with D maybe TRBD1 (5 bases). V lost 5 bases to trimming and J lost 3 bases, with 17 bases between them. CDR3 length: 15 amino acids. Per germline, CDR1 PRHDT and CDR2 FYEKMQ (reference sequence). CDR3 DNA: TGTGCCAGCAGCCTCCTTGGGGCGGACGACTACGAGCAGTACTTC. It yields the protein CASSLLGADDYEQYF.

The chain uses TRBV5-6 and TRBJ1-2; D ambiguous. Germline lookup yields CDR1 SGHDT and CDR2 YYEEEE. With 1 base removed from V and 0 bases from J, the gap between germline ends came to 10 bases. The CDR3 spans 15 residues. CDR3 sequence reads: CASSLIERANYGYTF. The CDR3 coding sequence is TGTGCCAGCAGCTTGATCGAGAGGGCTAACTATGGCTACACCTTC. Full variable domain (missing parts from reference TRBV5-6 and TRBJ1-2): DAGVTQSPTHLIKTRGQQVTLRCSPKSGHDTVSWYQQALGQGPQFIFQYYEEEERQRGNFPDRFSGHQFPNYSSELNVNALLLGDSALYLCASSLIERANYGYTFGSGTRLTVV.

The CDR3 DNA reads TGTGCCAGCAGCTTGGGGAGGGTTAGGACTGAAGCTTTCTTT. As protein: CASSLGRVRTEAFF. The V call is TRBV5-8, the J call TRBJ1-1; D is ambiguous. Germline CDR1 and CDR2: SGHTS and YDEGEE. This CDR3 has 14 residues. Trimming stripped 0 bases from V and 5 bases from J, with 11 bases between.